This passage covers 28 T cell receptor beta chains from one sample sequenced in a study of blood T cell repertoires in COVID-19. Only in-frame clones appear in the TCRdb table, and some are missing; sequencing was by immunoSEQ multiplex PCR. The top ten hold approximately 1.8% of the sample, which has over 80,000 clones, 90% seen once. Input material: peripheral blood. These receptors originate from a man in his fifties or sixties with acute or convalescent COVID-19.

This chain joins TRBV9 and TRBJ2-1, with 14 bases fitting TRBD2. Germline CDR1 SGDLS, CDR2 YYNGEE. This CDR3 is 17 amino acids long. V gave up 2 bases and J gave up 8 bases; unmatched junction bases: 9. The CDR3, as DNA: TGTGCCAGCAGCGTCCGCAGGGAGGGACTAGCGGGGGATGAGCAGTTCTTC. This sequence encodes CASSVRREGLAGDEQFF.

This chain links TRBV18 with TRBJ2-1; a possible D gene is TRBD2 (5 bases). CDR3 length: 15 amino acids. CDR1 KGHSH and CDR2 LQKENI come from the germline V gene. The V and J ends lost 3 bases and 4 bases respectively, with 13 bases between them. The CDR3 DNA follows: TGTGCCAGCTCACCCCCGGTAAGCGGATACAATGAGCAGTTCTTC. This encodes CASSPPVSGYNEQFF. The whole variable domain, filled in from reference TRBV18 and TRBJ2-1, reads NAGVMQNPRHLVRRRGQEARLRCSPMKGHSHVYWYRQLPEEGLKFMVYLQKENIIDESGMPKERFSAEFPKEGPSILRIQQVVRGDSAAYFCASSPPVSGYNEQFFGPGTRLTVL.

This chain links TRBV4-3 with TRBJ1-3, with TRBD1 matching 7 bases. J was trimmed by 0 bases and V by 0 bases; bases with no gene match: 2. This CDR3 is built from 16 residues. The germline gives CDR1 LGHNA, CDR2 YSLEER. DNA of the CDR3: TGCGCCAGCAGCCAAGATAGGACAGGCTCTGGAAACACCATATATTTT. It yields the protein CASSQDRTGSGNTIYF.

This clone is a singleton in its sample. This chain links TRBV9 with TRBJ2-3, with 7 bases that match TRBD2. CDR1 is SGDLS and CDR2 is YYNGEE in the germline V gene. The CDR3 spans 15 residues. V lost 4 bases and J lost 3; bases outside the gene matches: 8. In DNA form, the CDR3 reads TGTGCCAGCAGCCCAACTAGCGAGACGACAGATACGCAGTATTTT. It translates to CASSPTSETTDTQYF.

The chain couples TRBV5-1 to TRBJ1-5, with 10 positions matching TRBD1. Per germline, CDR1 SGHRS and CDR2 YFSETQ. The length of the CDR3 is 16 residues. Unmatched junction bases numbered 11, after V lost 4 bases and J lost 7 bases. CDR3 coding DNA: TGCGCCAGCAGCCTTGAACCGACAGGGGGCGGGCAGCCCCAGCATTTT. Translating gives CASSLEPTGGGQPQHF.

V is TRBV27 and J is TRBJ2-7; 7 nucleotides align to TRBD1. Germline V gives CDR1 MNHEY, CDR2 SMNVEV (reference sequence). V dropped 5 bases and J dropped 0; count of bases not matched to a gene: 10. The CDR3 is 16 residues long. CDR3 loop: CASSLNRGIGSYEQYF. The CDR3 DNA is TGTGCCAGCAGTCTAAACAGGGGCATCGGCTCCTACGAGCAGTACTTC.

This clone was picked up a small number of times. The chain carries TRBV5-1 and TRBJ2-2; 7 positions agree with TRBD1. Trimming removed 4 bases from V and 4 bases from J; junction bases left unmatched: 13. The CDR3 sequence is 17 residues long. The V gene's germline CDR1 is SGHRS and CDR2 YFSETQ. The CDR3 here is CASSPEGAYPPTGELFF. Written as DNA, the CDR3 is TGCGCCAGCAGCCCTGAGGGGGCCTATCCACCCACCGGGGAGCTGTTTTTT.

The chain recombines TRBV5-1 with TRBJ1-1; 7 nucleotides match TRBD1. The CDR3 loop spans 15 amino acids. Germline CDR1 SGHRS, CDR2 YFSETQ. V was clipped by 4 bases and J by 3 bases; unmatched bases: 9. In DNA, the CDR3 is TGCGCCAGCAGCCTGACACAGGGGTCGGACACTGAAGCTTTCTTT. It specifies CASSLTQGSDTEAFF.

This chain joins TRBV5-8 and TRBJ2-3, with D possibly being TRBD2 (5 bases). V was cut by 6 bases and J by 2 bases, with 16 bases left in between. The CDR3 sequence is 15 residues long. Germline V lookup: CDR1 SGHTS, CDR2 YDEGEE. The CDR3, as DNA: TGTGCCAGCACCCTTCCCAGCGGTTTCACAGATACGCAGTATTTT. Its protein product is CASTLPSGFTDTQYF.

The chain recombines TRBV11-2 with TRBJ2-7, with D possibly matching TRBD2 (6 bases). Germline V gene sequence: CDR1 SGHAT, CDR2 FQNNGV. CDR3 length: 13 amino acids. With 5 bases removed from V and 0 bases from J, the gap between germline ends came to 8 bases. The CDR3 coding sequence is TGTGCCAGCAGCCCGGACTACTCCTACGAGCAGTACTTC. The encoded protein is CASSPDYSYEQYF.

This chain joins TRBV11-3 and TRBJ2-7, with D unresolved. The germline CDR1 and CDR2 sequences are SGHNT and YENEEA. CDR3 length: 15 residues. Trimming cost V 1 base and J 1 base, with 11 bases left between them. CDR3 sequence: CASSLGAVVSYEQYF. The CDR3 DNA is TGTGCCAGCAGCTTAGGGGCAGTGGTATCCTACGAGCAGTACTTC.

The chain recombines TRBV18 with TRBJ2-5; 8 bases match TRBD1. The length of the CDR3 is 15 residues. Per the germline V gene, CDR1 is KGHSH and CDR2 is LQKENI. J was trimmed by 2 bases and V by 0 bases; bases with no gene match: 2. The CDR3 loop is CASSPPTGVQETQYF. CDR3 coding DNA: TGTGCCAGCTCACCACCGACAGGGGTGCAAGAGACCCAGTACTTC.

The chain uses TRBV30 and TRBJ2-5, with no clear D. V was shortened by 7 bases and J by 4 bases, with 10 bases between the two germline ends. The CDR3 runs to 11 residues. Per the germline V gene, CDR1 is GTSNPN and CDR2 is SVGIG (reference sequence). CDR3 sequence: CAFHPGETQYF. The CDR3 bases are TGTGCCTTCCACCCGGGAGAGACCCAGTACTTC.

CDR3 amino acids: CASSGLAGAEQFF. CDR3 coding DNA: TGTGCCAGCAGTGGTCTAGCGGGCGCTGAGCAGTTCTTC. This sequence joins TRBV6-4 and TRBJ2-1; 8 positions agree with TRBD2. The CDR3 has 13 residues. Germline V CDR1 and CDR2: MRHNA, SNTAGT. V shed 4 bases and J 9 bases; nucleotides not matched to a gene: 5.

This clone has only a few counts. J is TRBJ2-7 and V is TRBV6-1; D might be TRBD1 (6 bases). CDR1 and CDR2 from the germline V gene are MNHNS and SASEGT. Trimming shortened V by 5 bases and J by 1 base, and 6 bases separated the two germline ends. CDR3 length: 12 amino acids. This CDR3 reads CASSTGSYEQYF. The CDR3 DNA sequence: TGTGCCAGCAGTACAGGGTCCTACGAGCAGTACTTC.

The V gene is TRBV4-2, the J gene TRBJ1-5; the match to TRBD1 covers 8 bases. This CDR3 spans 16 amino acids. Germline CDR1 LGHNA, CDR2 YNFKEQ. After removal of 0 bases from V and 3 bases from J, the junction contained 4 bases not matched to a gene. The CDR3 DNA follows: TGTGCCAGCAGCCAAGACGGGGGACAGGCCAATCAGCCCCAGCATTTT. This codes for CASSQDGGQANQPQHF.

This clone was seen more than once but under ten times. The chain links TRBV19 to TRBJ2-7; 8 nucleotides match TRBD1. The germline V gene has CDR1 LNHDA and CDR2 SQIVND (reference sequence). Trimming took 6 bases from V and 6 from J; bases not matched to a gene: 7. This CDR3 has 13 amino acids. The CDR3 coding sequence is TGTGCCAGTAGCAATCAGGGGGCTCGCGAGCAGTACTTC. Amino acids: CASSNQGAREQYF.

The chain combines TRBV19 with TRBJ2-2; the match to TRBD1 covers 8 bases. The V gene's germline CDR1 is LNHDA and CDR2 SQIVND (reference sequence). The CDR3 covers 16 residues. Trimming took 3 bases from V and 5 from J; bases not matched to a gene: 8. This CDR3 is CASSITGGVWTGELFF. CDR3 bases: TGTGCCAGTAGTATTACAGGGGGAGTATGGACCGGGGAGCTGTTTTTT. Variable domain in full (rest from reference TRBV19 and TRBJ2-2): DGGITQSPKYLFRKEGQNVTLSCEQNLNHDAMYWYRQDPGQGLRLIYYSQIVNDFQKGDIAEGYSVSREKKESFPLTVTSAQKNPTAFYLCASSITGGVWTGELFFGEGSRLTVL.

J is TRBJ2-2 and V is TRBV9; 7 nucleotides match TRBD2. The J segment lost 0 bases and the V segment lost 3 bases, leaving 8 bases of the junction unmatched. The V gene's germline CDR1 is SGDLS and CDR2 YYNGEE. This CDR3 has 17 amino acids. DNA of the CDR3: TGTGCCAGCAGCGCCCCCGTCCTAGCGGCGAACACCGGGGAGCTGTTTTTT. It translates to CASSAPVLAANTGELFF.

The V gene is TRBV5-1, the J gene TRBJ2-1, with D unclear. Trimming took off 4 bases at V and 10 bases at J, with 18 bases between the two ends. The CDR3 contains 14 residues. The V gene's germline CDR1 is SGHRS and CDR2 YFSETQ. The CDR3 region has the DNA TGCGCCAGCAGCACCGACCCGGCGGTAAGAGAGCAGTTCTTC. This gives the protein CASSTDPAVREQFF.

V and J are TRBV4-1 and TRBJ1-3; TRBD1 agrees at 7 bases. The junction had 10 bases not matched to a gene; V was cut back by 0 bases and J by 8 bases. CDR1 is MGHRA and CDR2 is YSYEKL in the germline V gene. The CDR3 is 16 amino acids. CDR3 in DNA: TGCGCCAGCAGCCAAGAAAGGGCAGGAAGGGGGCACACCATATATTTT. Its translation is CASSQERAGRGHTIYF.

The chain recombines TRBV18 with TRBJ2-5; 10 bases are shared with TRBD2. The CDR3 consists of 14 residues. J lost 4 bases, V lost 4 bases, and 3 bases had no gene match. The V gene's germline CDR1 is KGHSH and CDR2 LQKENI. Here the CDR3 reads CASSHRTSGETQYF. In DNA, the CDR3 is TGTGCCAGCTCACATCGGACTAGCGGAGAGACCCAGTACTTC.

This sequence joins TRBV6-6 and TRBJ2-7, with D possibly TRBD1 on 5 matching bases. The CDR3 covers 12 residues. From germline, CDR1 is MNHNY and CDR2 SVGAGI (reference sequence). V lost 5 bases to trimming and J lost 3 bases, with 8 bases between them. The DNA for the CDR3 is TGTGCCAGCAGTCAGGACATCTACGAGCAGTACTTC. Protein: CASSQDIYEQYF.

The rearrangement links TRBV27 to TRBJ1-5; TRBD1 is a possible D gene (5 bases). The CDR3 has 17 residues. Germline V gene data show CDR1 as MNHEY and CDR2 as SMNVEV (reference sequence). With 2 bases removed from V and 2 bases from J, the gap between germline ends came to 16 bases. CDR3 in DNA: TGTGCCAGCAGTTTAGGCCAAAAGGGGCCGGGCAATCAGCCCCAGCATTTT. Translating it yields CASSLGQKGPGNQPQHF.

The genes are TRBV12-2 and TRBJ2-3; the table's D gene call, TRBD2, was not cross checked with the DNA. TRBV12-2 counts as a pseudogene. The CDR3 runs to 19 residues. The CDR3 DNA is TGTGCAAGTCGCCCCGAGGTGCTAGCGGGAGGGATTTGCACAGATACGCAGTATTTT. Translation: CASRPEVLAGGICTDTQYF.

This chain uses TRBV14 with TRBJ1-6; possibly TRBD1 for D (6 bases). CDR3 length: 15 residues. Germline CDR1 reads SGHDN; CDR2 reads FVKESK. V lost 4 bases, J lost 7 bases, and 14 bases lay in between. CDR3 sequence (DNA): TGTGCCAGCAGCCGGTTCGGGACACCAAATTCACCCCTCCACTTT. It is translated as CASSRFGTPNSPLHF. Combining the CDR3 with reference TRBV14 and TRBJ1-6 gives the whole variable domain EAGVTQFPSHSVIEKGQTVTLRCDPISGHDNLYWYRRVMGKEIKFLLHFVKESKQDESGMPNNRFLAERTGGTYSTLKVQPAELEDSGVYFCASSRFGTPNSPLHFGNGTRLTVT.

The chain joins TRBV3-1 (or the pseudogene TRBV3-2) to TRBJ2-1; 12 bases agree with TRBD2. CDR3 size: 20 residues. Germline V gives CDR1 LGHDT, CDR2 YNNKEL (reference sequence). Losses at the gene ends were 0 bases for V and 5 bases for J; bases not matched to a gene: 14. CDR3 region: CASSQDGRLTSGSRNNEQFF. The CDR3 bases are TGTGCCAGCAGCCAAGATGGACGCTTGACTAGCGGGAGTAGAAACAATGAGCAGTTCTTC.

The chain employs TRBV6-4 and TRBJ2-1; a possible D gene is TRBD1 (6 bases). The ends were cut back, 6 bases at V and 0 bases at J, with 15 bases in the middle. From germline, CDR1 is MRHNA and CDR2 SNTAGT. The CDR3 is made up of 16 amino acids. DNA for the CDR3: TGTGCCAGCAGCGAAGACAGGTTGAGCTCCTACAATGAGCAGTTCTTC. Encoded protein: CASSEDRLSSYNEQFF.